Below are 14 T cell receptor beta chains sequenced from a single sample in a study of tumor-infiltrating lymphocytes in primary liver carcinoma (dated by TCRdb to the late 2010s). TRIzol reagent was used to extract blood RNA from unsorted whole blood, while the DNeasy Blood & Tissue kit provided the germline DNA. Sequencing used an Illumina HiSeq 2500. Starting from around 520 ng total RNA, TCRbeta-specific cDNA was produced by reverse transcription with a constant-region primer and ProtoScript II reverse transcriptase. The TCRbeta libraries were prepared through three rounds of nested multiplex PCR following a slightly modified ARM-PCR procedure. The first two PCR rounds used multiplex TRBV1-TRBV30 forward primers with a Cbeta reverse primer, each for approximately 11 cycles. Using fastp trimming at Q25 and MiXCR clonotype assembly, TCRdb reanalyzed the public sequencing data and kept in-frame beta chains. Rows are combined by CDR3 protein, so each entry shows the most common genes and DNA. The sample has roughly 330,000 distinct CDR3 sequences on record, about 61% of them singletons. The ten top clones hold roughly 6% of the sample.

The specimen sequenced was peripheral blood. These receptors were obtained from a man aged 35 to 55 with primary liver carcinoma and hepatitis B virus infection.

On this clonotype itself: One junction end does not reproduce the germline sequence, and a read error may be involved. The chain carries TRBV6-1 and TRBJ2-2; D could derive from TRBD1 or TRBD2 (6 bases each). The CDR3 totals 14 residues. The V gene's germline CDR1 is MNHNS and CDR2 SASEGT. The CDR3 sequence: CASRGRTDTGGLFF. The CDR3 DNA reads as TGTGCCAGCAGGGGGAGGACAGACACCGGGGGGCTGTTTTTT.

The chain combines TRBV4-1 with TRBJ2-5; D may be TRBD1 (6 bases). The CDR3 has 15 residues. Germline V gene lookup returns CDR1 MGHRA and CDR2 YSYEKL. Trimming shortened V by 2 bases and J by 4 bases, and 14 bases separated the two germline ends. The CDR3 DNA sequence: TGCGCCAGCAGCCAAACAACAGGGAAGGGAGAGACCCAGTACTTC. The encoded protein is CASSQTTGKGETQYF.

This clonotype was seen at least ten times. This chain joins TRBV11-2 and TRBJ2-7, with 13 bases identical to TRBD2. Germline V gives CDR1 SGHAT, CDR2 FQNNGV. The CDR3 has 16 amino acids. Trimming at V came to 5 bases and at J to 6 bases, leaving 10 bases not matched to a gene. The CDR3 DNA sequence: TGTGCCAGCAGCCCTTCAGGACTAGCGGGAGCGGCCGAGCAGTACTTC. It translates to CASSPSGLAGAAEQYF.

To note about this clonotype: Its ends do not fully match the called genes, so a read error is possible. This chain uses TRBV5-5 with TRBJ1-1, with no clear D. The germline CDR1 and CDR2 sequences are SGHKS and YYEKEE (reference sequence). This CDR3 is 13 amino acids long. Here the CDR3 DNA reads TGTGTCAGCAGCTTGATGAGCAACACTGAAGCTTTCTTT. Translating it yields CVSSLMSNTEAFF.

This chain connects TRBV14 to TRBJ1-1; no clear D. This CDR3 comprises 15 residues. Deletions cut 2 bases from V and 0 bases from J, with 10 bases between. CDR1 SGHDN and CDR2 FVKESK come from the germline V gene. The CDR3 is CASSQIFSMNTEAFF. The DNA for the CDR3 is TGTGCCAGCAGCCAAATTTTCAGCATGAACACTGAAGCTTTCTTT.

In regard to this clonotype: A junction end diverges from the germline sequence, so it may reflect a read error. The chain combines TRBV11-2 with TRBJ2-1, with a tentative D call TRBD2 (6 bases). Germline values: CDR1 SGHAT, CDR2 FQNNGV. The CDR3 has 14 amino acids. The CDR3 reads CTSSLGGFRDEQLF. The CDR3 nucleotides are TGTACCAGCAGCTTGGGGGGATTCAGAGATGAGCAGCTCTTC. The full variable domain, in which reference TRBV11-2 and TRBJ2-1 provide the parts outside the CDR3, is EAGVAQSPRYKIIEKRQSVAFWCNPISGHATLYWYQQILGQGPKLLIQFQNNGVVDDSQLPKDRFSAERLKGVDSTLKIQPAKLEDSAVYLCTSSLGGFRDEQLFGPGTRLTVL.

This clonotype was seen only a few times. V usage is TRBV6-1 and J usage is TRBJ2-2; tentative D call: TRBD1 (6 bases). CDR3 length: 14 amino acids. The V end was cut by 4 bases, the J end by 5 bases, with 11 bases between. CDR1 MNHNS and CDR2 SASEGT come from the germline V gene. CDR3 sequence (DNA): TGTGCCAGCAGTGCCTTCAGGGGTACCGGGGAGCTGTTTTTT. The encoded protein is CASSAFRGTGELFF.

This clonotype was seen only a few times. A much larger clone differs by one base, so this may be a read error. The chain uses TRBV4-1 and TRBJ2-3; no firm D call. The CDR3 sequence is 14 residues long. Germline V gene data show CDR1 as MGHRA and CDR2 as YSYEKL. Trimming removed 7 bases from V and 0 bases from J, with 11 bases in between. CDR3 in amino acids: CASTSIGSTDTQYF. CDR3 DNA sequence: TGCGCCAGCACTTCGATAGGCAGCACAGATACGCAGTATTTT.

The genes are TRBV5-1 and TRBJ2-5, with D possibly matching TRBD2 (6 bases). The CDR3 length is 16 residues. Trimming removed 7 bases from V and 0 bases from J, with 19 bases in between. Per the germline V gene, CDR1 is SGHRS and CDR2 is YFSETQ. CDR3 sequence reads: CASAGDSRRYQETQYF. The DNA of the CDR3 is TGCGCCAGCGCCGGGGACTCACGACGGTACCAAGAGACCCAGTACTTC.

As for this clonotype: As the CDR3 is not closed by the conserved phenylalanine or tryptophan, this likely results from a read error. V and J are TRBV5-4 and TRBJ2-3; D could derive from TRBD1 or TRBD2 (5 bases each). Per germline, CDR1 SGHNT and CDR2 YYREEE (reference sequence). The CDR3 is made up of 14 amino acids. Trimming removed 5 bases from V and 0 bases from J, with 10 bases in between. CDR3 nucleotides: TGTGCCAGCAGTGGGACGCCCAGCACAGATACGCAGTATTCT. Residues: CASSGTPSTDTQYS.

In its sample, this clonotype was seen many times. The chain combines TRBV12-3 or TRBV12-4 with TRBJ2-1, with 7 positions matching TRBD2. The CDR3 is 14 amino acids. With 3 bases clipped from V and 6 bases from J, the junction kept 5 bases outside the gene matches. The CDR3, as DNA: TGTGCCAGCAGTTTTCGGGGAGGGCCCAATGAGCAGTTCTTC. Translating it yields CASSFRGGPNEQFF.

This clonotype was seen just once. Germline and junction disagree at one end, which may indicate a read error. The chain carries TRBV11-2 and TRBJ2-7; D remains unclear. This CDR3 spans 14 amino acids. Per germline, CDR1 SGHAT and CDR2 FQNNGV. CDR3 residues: CANSLGPQSYEQYF. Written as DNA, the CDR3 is TGCGCCAACAGCTTAGGGCCACAGTCCTACGAGCAGTACTTC.

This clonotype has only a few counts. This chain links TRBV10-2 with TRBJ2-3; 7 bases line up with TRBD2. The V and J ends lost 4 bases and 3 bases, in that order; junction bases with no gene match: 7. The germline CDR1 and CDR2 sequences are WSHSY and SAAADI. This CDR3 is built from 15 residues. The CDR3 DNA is TGCGCCAGCAGTGGTGGCGGGAGAAAGACAGATACGCAGTATTTT. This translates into CASSGGGRKTDTQYF.

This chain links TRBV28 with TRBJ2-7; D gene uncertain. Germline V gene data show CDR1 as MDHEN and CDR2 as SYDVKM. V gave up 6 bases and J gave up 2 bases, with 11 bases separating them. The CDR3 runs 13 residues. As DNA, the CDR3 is TGTGCCAGCAGGCCTGCACCCACCTACGAGCAGTACTTC. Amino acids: CASRPAPTYEQYF.